These T cell receptor beta chains were read from a single sample in a study of graft-versus-host responses after intestinal transplantation. Repertoires were generated with immunoSEQ multiplex PCR, while TCRdb's copy carries only in-frame clones and drops some. The table includes more than 95,000 clones, just over 90% detected once. For these receptors, no antigen is known. Material: unstimulated CD4+ T cells sorted from spleen or lymph node cells, obtained before intestinal transplant. Receptors originate from a human donor who received an intestinal transplant. Each CDR3 is given with its conserved first and last residue. Each record gives: V gene, D gene, clone size, J gene, CDR3 DNA, CDR3 protein. The D gene is left open where the match is weak. A clone size is listed for some rows: how often the clone was seen (once, few, many), or a class if it is expanded.

>TRBV2|NA|NA|TRBJ1-2
TGTGCCAGCAGAACCCCCTCGTGGGGGGGAGGCTACACCTTC
CASRTPSWGGGYTF
>TRBV4-2|TRBD2|NA|TRBJ2-6
TGTGCCAGCAGCCAAGTCAAAGCGGGAGGGCCTGGGGCCAACGTCCTGACTTTC
CASSQVKAGGPGANVLTF
>TRBV4-2|TRBD2|NA|TRBJ2-1
TGTGCCAGCAGCCCCTTCGGGAGGCTCAATGAGCAGTTCTTC
CASSPFGRLNEQFF
>TRBV30|NA|NA|TRBJ1-5
TGTGCCTGGGGAGACAGGTCCAATCAGCCCCAGCATTTT
CAWGDRSNQPQHF
>TRBV6-1|TRBD1|NA|TRBJ1-2
TGTGCCACCAGACAAGAGAGGGGGCACTTTGGAGGCTACACCTTC
CATRQERGHFGGYTF
>TRBV6-1|TRBD1|NA|TRBJ2-7
TGTGCCAGTACCCGGGACAGAGACTACGAGCAGTACTTC
CASTRDRDYEQYF
>TRBV6-6|NA|NA|TRBJ1-1
TGTGCCAGCAGTTACTCCACAGGGTTTAACACTGAAGCTTTCTTT
CASSYSTGFNTEAFF
>TRBV18|TRBD1|NA|TRBJ2-7
TGTGCCAGCTCACCTCTGGGACAGGGGAACTACGAGCAGTACTTC
CASSPLGQGNYEQYF
>TRBV5-4|TRBD1|NA|TRBJ2-1
TGTGCCAGCAGGATCAGGGGGCTTGACAATGAGCAGTTCTTC
CASRIRGLDNEQFF
>TRBV27|TRBD2|NA|TRBJ2-3
TGTGCCAGCAGTTTAAAGCGGGAAAGGGATACGCAGTATTTT
CASSLKRERDTQYF
>TRBV30|TRBD1|NA|TRBJ1-2
TGTGCCTGGACAGGGGGCGCCGGTGGCTACACCTTC
CAWTGGAGGYTF
>TRBV19|NA|few|TRBJ1-2
TGTGCCAGCCGTCGGACTTACTATGGCTACACCTTC
CASRRTYYGYTF
>TRBV6-5|NA|NA|TRBJ2-7
TGTGCCAGCTTCGGGACACCTCATAGGAACGAGCAGTACTTC
CASFGTPHRNEQYF
>TRBV6-1|NA|NA|TRBJ1-6
TGTGCCAGCAGTGATAGGCAGGGTGGCTATAATTCACCCCTCCACTTT
CASSDRQGGYNSPLHF
>TRBV2|TRBD2|NA|TRBJ2-1
TGTGCCAGCCGTAGCGGGAGGGCCCTCGATGAGCAGTTCTTC
CASRSGRALDEQFF
>TRBV27|TRBD1|once|TRBJ1-2
TGTGCCAGCAGTCCCCTCTTACAAACAGGGGGAGGCTACACCTTC
CASSPLLQTGGGYTF
>TRBV10-3|NA|NA|TRBJ1-2
TGTGCCATCAGTGGAGGGCCGGGTTACCCCTCCGGCTACACCTTC
CAISGGPGYPSGYTF
>TRBV7-9|NA|NA|TRBJ1-2
TGTGCCAGCAGCCCTTCGCGGGCAGGCTCGTATGGCTACACCTTC
CASSPSRAGSYGYTF
>TRBV7-2|TRBD2|NA|TRBJ2-7
TGTGCCAGCAGCTTAGGAGGACGGGGCACTAGCGGACTAGGGGTGGAGCAGTACTTC
CASSLGGRGTSGLGVEQYF
>TRBV5-1|TRBD1|NA|TRBJ2-4
TGCGCCAGCAGCGATGGGACAGGTAAAAACATTCAGTACTTC
CASSDGTGKNIQYF
>TRBV6-5|TRBD2|NA|TRBJ2-2
TGTGCCAGCAGCCGCGGGACTAGCGGGACCGGGGAGCTGTTTTTT
CASSRGTSGTGELFF
>TRBV28|TRBD1|NA|TRBJ2-2
TGTGCCAGCAGTTACGACAGGGTTGGGACCGGGGAGCTGTTTTTT
CASSYDRVGTGELFF
>TRBV30|NA|NA|TRBJ2-2
TGTGCCTGGAGAGTGAAGGGGATGAACACCGGGGAGCTGTTTTTT
CAWRVKGMNTGELFF